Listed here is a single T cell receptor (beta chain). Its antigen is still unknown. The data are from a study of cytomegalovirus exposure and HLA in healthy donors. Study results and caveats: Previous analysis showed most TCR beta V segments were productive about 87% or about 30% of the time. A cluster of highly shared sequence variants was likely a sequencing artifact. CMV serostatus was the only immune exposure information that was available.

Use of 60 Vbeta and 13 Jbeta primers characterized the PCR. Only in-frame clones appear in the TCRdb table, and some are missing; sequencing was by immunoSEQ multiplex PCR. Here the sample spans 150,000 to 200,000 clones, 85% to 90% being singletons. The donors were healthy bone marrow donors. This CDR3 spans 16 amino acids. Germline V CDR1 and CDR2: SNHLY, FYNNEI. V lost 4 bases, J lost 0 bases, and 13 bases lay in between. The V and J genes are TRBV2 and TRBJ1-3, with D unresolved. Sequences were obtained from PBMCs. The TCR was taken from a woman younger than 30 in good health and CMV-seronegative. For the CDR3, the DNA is TGTGCCAGCAGTGTGAGACCACAGACCTCTGGAAACACCATATATTTT. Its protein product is CASSVRPQTSGNTIYF. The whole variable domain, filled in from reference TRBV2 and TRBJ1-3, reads EPEVTQTPSHQVTQMGQEVILRCVPISNHLYFYWYRQILGQKVEFLVSFYNNEISEKSEIFDDQFSVERPDGSNFTLKIRSTKLEDSAMYFCASSVRPQTSGNTIYFGEGSWLTVV.